These 15 T cell receptor beta chains were sequenced from one sample in a study of blood T cell repertoires in COVID-19. Here immunoSEQ multiplex PCR was the method, and the copy in TCRdb shows in-frame clones only, minus some. The sample has around 170,000 clones, 80% to 85% seen once. Input material: peripheral blood. The receptor set was obtained from a man between 18 and 35 years old with active or convalescent COVID-19.

The chain joins TRBV2 to TRBJ1-2, with D uncertain. The germline V gene encodes CDR1 SNHLY and CDR2 FYNNEI. This CDR3 contains 13 residues. The V gene lost 5 bases and the J gene lost 5 bases, with 12 bases spanning the gap. CDR3 DNA sequence: TGTGCCAGCAGTTACCCCCAAGCTTATGGCTACACCTTC. Translation gives CASSYPQAYGYTF.

J is TRBJ2-5 and V is TRBV30; 7 nucleotides match TRBD2. CDR1 GTSNPN and CDR2 SVGIG come from the germline V gene (reference sequence). V trimming: 0 bases; J trimming: 5 bases; junction bases outside the gene matches: 3. The CDR3 runs 13 residues. CDR3 DNA: TGTGCCTGGAGTGTACTAGCGTCGGAGACCCAGTACTTC. Translating it yields CAWSVLASETQYF. Together with reference TRBV30 and TRBJ2-5, the CDR3 gives the full variable domain: SQTIHQWPATLVQPVGSPLSLECTVEGTSNPNLYWYRQAAGRGLQLLFYSVGIGQISSEVPQNLSASRPQDRQFILSSKKLLLSDSGFYLCAWSVLASETQYFGPGTRLLVL.

CDR3 in amino acids: CASSQAGQPTNEKLFF. The CDR3 DNA sequence: TGCGCCAGCAGCCAAGCCGGACAGCCAACTAATGAAAAACTGTTTTTT. The V and J genes are TRBV4-1 and TRBJ1-4; a possible D gene is TRBD1 (6 bases). Deletions cut 1 base from V and 0 bases from J, with 9 bases between. The CDR3 length is 16 residues. CDR1 and CDR2 from the germline V gene are MGHRA and YSYEKL.

This clone was found a few times. This sequence joins TRBV19 and TRBJ1-5; no reliable D call. CDR1 LNHDA and CDR2 SQIVND come from the germline V gene (reference sequence). Trimming left V 6 bases short and J 0 bases short, with 9 bases between. The CDR3 extends over 14 amino acids. Here the CDR3 DNA reads TGTGCCAGTAGCGACATAAATAGCAATCAGCCCCAGCATTTT. Translating gives CASSDINSNQPQHF.

V gene TRBV29-1 combines with J gene TRBJ1-1; D unclear. V was cut by 3 bases and J by 6 bases, with 14 bases left in between. The CDR3 covers 13 residues. The germline V gene has CDR1 SQVTM and CDR2 ANQGSEA. DNA of the CDR3: TGCAGCGTTGATAACGGGGTTCTCCCTGAAGCTTTCTTT. Its protein product is CSVDNGVLPEAFF. Full variable domain (outside the CDR3, taken from reference TRBV29-1 and TRBJ1-1): SAVISQKPSRDICQRGTSLTIQCQVDSQVTMMFWYRQQPGQSLTLIATANQGSEATYESGFVIDKFPISRPNLTFSTLTVSNMSPEDSSIYLCSVDNGVLPEAFFGQGTRLTVV.

This clone was recorded only once. The chain couples TRBV3-1 (or the pseudogene TRBV3-2) to TRBJ1-6; 8 nucleotides align to TRBD1. V gave up 1 base and J gave up 10 bases; unmatched junction bases: 9. In germline, CDR1 is LGHDT, CDR2 YNNKEL (reference sequence). This CDR3 region has 16 residues. The CDR3 coding sequence is TGTGCCAGCAGCCAAGGTCAGGGGGCAAAAGGGTCACCCCTCCACTTT. Encoded protein: CASSQGQGAKGSPLHF.

CDR3 in amino acids: CASSLEGVANEKLFF. CDR3 nucleotides: TGTGCCAGCAGCTTAGAAGGGGTAGCTAATGAAAAACTGTTTTTT. The rearrangement joins TRBV7-6 to TRBJ1-4; tentatively, D is TRBD1 (5 bases). Trimming cost V 1 base and J 3 bases, with 9 bases left between them. Germline loops: CDR1 SGHVS, CDR2 FNYEAQ. The CDR3 is 15 residues long.

This sequence joins TRBV10-3 and TRBJ2-7; weak D call: TRBD2 (6 bases). This CDR3 is 11 amino acids long. Germline V gene data show CDR1 as ENHRY and CDR2 as SYGVKD. Between the trimmed V and J ends, which lost 8 bases and 1 base, there was a span of 6 bases. The DNA for the CDR3 is TGTGCCATCGGGGGGTCCTACGAGCAGTACTTC. It translates to CAIGGSYEQYF.

The V gene is TRBV4-1, the J gene TRBJ2-3, with 7 bases matching TRBD2. There are 17 residues in the CDR3. The trim removed 4 bases at V and 2 bases at J, leaving 12 bases unmatched. CDR1 MGHRA and CDR2 YSYEKL come from the germline V gene. CDR3 DNA sequence: TGCGCCAGCAGCCCGACGTCAGCTAGCGGATACACAGATACGCAGTATTTT. Amino acids: CASSPTSASGYTDTQYF.

This chain links TRBV2 with TRBJ1-2; 9 nucleotides match TRBD1. This CDR3 has 14 amino acids. The J segment lost 5 bases and the V segment lost 7 bases, leaving 8 bases of the junction unmatched. The germline V gene has CDR1 SNHLY and CDR2 FYNNEI. The CDR3 DNA reads as TGTGCCAGCACCCCACAGGGGGCGTGGTATGGCTACACCTTC. Its protein product is CASTPQGAWYGYTF.

The gene calls are TRBV4-1 and TRBJ2-7; D uncertain. The germline V gene has CDR1 MGHRA and CDR2 YSYEKL. This CDR3 spans 15 amino acids. V was cut by 0 bases and J by 2 bases, with 11 bases left in between. The CDR3 reads CASSQEAPLPYEQYF. CDR3 DNA sequence: TGCGCCAGCAGCCAAGAAGCTCCCCTCCCCTACGAGCAGTACTTC.

The chain has TRBV3-1 (or the pseudogene TRBV3-2) and TRBJ2-7; the match to TRBD2 covers 7 bases. Trimming removed 7 bases from V and 9 bases from J; junction bases left unmatched: 12. The CDR3 sequence is 13 residues long. Per germline, CDR1 LGHDT and CDR2 YNNKEL (reference sequence). The chain's CDR3 is CASTGPSSGGQYF. For the CDR3, the DNA is TGTGCCAGCACCGGACCATCTAGCGGCGGGCAGTACTTC.

V gene TRBV18 combines with J gene TRBJ2-5, with D unclear. The V gene lost 6 bases and the J gene lost 5 bases, with 13 bases spanning the gap. This CDR3 has 13 residues. Germline loops: CDR1 KGHSH, CDR2 LQKENI. The CDR3 reads CASSNGLEETQYF. CDR3 bases: TGTGCCAGCTCGAATGGCCTGGAGGAGACCCAGTACTTC.

J is TRBJ2-1 and V is TRBV15; 10 bases line up with TRBD1. The junction had 6 bases not matched to a gene; V was cut back by 3 bases and J by 4 bases. The germline gives CDR1 LNHNV, CDR2 YYDKDF (reference sequence). CDR3 length equals 16 residues. CDR3 sequence: CATSRSRDRGYNEQFF. CDR3 sequence (DNA): TGTGCCACCAGCAGGAGCCGGGACAGGGGATACAATGAGCAGTTCTTC.

The chain employs TRBV4-1 and TRBJ1-6; 9 bases are shared with TRBD1. Germline V lookup: CDR1 MGHRA, CDR2 YSYEKL. J lost 7 bases, V lost 1 base, and 5 bases had no gene match. The CDR3 is 16 residues long. CDR3 protein: CASSQGPGQGNSPLHF. CDR3 DNA sequence: TGCGCCAGCAGCCAAGGTCCGGGACAGGGCAATTCACCCCTCCACTTT.